The entry below describes one TCR beta chain. The antigen is unknown. The sample is drawn from a study of post-analysis software for immune sequencing data. Overall study findings and caveats: There were several TRBV segments more frequent in patients than controls, and TRBV5-6, TRBV5-1 and TRBV20-1 were among them.

Prepared TCR beta cDNA libraries contained unique molecular identifiers. Using its own MiXCR run on the PCR reads, TCRdb lists one record per CDR3 protein. The table includes around 710,000 distinct CDR3 sequences, 40% to 55% detected once. V was pared by 7 bases and J by 8 bases, with 12 bases of the junction left unmatched. The CDR3 totals 14 residues. Germline CDR1 and CDR2: SGHNT and YYREEE (reference sequence). The sample consisted of blood. The chain couples TRBV5-4 to TRBJ2-1; 7 nucleotides align to TRBD1. The receptor's source is a girl under 18 with multiple sclerosis. As DNA, the CDR3 is TGTGCCAGCCAAGACAGGGACCGCCGCGATGAGCAGTTCTTC. Its translation is CASQDRDRRDEQFF.